The rows below give T cell receptor beta chains drawn from one sample of a study of memory CD4+ T cells and cytomegalovirus serostatus. Profiled with immunoSEQ multiplex PCR; TCRdb holds only in-frame clones, not every one. The table includes tens of thousands of clones, 60% to 80% detected once. The specimen was memory CD4+ T cells from blood. Every receptor here comes from an adult in good health and CMV-seronegative. The CDR3 runs from the conserved cysteine through the conserved F or W. The order of the fields is clone size, J gene, V gene, D gene, CDR3 DNA, CDR3 protein. D genes are given only for firm matches. Clone size is stated in some rows and not others, as once, few, many or a class when expanded.

.,TRBJ2-5,TRBV19,.,TGTGCCAGTAGTAGACAAGAGACCCAGTACTTC,CASSRQETQYF
.,TRBJ1-1,TRBV5-6,.,TGTGCCAGCAGCTTTTACAGTTACAACACTGAAGCTTTCTTT,CASSFYSYNTEAFF
.,TRBJ1-1,TRBV11-1,.,TGTGCCAGCAGCTTAGCGCTTGGGTCTATGAACACTGAAGCTTTCTTT,CASSLALGSMNTEAFF
once,TRBJ2-1,TRBV5-4,.,TGTGCCAGCAGCTCGGCTCCTGAGAATGAGCAGTTCTTC,CASSSAPENEQFF
.,TRBJ1-1,TRBV19,.,TGTGCCAGTACGTTGCCGGGTCTGAACACTGAAGCTTTCTTT,CASTLPGLNTEAFF
.,TRBJ1-1,TRBV6-1,.,TGTGCCAGCAGTCTCGTAGGCACTGAAGCTTTCTTT,CASSLVGTEAFF
.,TRBJ1-1,TRBV5-1,.,TGCGCCAGCAGCTTGGACAGGGTCGAGACTGAAGCTTTCTTT,CASSLDRVETEAFF
.,TRBJ2-7,TRBV7-9,.,TGTGCCAGCAGCCGGAGGGGGCTGGAGGCCTACGAGCAGTACTTC,CASSRRGLEAYEQYF
.,TRBJ2-1,TRBV6-4,.,TGTGCCAGCAGTGACTCTGTAACTAGCAGCACTGAGCAGTTCTTC,CASSDSVTSSTEQFF
.,TRBJ2-1,TRBV5-4,.,TGTGCCAGCAGCTCCCGCGGGGCGACCATTTACAATGAGCAGTTCTTC,CASSSRGATIYNEQFF
.,TRBJ2-7,TRBV5-1,TRBD2,TGCGCCAGCAGGTTAGCCGGGACTAGCGGGAGGAGCTCCTACGAGCAGTACTTC,CASRLAGTSGRSSYEQYF
.,TRBJ1-2,TRBV6-5,.,TGTGCCAGCAGGGATTCGACAGTGCACGGCTACACCTTC,CASRDSTVHGYTF
.,TRBJ1-5,TRBV19,.,TGTGCCAGCACCGGAGGGTTTGGGGTTTCGGGCAATCAGCCCCAGCATTTT,CASTGGFGVSGNQPQHF
few,TRBJ1-2,TRBV7-8,.,TGTGCCAGCAGCTTAGAGCGGTTTAACTATGGCTACACCTTC,CASSLERFNYGYTF
.,TRBJ2-1,TRBV30,TRBD1,TGTGCCTGGACCCAGGGACAGGGTTACAATGAGCAGTTCTTC,CAWTQGQGYNEQFF
.,TRBJ1-5,TRBV5-6,.,TGTGCCAGCAGCTTGGCTAGGGAGTGGAATCAGCCCCAGCATTTT,CASSLAREWNQPQHF
.,TRBJ2-5,TRBV10-3,.,TGTGCCATCAGTAGGGACTCCCAAGAGACCCAGTACTTC,CAISRDSQETQYF
.,TRBJ2-7,TRBV7-3,TRBD2,TGTGCCAGCAGCTTAGGTCGACTAGCGGGAGTTCGAGGAGAGCAGTACTTC,CASSLGRLAGVRGEQYF